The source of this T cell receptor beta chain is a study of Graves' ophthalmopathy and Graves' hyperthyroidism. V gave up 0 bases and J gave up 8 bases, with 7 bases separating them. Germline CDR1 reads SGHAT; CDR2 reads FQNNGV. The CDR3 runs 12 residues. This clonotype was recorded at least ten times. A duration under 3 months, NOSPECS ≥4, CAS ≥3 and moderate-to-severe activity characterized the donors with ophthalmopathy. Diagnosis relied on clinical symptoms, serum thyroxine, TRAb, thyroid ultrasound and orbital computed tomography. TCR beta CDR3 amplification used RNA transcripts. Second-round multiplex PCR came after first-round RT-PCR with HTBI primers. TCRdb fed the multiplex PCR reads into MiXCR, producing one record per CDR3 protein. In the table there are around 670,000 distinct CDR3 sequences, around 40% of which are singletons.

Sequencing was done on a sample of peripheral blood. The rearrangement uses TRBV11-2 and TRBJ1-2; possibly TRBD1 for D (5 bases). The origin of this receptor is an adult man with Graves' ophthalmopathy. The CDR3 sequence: CASSLEGEGYTF. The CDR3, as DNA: TGTGCCAGCAGCTTAGAAGGGGAAGGCTACACCTTC.